What follows is one TCR beta chain and its context. What it recognizes is unknown. Each CDR3 protein gets one entry after TCRdb re-called the reads with MiXCR. This sample has approximately 910,000 distinct CDR3 sequences, with around 29% found just once. This sample was included in a study of T cell repertoires in cytomegalovirus infection. Study background: CMV epitopes that were recently identified and HLA-C-restricted were used alongside well-studied HLA-B-restricted ones.

Germline V gene lookup returns CDR1 SGHVS and CDR2 FNYEAQ. V was clipped by 7 bases and J by 5 bases, with 14 bases between them. There are 13 residues in the CDR3. J is TRBJ2-5 and V is TRBV7-6, with D uncertain. The material sequenced was cultured CD8+ T cells from PBMCs, taken from culture after CMV antigen stimulation. The source of this sequence is a human donor in good health (CMV status not recorded). Some clones in this sample may be carry-over from other donors' samples. The CDR3, as DNA: TGTGCCAGCAACATGCCCTTTTGGGAGACCCAGTACTTC. As protein: CASNMPFWETQYF.